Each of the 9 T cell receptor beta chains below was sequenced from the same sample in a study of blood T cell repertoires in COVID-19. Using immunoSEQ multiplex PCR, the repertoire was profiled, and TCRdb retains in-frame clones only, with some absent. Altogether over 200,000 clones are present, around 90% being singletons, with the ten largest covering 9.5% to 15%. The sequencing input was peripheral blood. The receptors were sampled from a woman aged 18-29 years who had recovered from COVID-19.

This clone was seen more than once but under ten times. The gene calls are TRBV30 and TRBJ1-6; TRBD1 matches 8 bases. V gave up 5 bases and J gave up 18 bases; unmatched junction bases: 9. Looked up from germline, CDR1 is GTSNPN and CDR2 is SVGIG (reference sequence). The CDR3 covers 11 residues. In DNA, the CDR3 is TGTGCCTGGGGGGACAGGCTCCCAACCCACTTT. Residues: CAWGDRLPTHF.

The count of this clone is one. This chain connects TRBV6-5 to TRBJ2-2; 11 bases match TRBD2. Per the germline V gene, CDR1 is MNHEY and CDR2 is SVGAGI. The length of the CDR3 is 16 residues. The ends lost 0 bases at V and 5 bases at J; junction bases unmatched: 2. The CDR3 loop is CASSYSRLAGTGELFF. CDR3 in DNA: TGTGCCAGCAGTTACTCGAGACTAGCGGGGACCGGGGAGCTGTTTTTT.

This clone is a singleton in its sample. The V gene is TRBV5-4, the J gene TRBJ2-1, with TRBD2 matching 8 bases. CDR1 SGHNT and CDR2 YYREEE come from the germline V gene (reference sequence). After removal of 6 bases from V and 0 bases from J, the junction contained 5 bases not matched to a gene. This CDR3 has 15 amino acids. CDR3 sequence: CASTSSGSSYNEQFF. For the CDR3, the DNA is TGTGCCAGCACCTCGAGCGGGAGCTCCTACAATGAGCAGTTCTTC.

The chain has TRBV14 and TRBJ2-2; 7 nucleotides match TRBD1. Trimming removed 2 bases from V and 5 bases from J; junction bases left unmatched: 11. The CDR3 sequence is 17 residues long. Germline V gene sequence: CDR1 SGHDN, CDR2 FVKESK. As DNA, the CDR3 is TGTGCCAGCAGCCAATCTATGAGGGGGCGCAAAACCGGGGAGCTGTTTTTT. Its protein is CASSQSMRGRKTGELFF.

CDR3 coding DNA: TGTGCCAGCAGTTACCTCCGGGACAACTTTGAAGCTTTCTTT. The encoded protein is CASSYLRDNFEAFF. The genes are TRBV6-2 or TRBV6-3 and TRBJ1-1; tentative D call: TRBD1 (6 bases). The germline gives CDR1 MNHEY, CDR2 SVGEGT. Between the trimmed V and J ends, which lost 2 bases and 7 bases, there was a span of 14 bases. The CDR3 is 14 amino acids.

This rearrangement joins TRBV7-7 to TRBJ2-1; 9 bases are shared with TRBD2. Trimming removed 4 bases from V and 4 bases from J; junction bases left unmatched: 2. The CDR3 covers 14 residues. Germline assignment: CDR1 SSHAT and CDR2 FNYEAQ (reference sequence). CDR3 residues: CASSSSGDYNEQFF. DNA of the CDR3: TGTGCCAGCAGCTCTAGCGGGGATTACAATGAGCAGTTCTTC.

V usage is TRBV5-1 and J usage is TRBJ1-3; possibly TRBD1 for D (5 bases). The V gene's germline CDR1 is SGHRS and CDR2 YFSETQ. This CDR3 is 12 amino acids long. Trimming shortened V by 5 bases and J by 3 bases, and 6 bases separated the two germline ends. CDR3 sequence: CASSTGGNTIYF. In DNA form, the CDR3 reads TGCGCCAGCAGTACAGGTGGAAACACCATATATTTT. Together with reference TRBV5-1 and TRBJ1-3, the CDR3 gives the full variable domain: KAGVTQTPRYLIKTRGQQVTLSCSPISGHRSVSWYQQTPGQGLQFLFEYFSETQRNKGNFPGRFSGRQFSNSRSEMNVSTLELGDSALYLCASSTGGNTIYFGEGSWLTVV.

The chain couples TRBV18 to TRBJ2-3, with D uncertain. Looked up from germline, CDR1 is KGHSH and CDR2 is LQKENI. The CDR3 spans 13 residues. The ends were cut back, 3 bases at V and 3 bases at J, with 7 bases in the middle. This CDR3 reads CASSPELTDTQYF. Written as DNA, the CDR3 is TGTGCCAGCTCACCGGAGCTGACAGATACGCAGTATTTT.

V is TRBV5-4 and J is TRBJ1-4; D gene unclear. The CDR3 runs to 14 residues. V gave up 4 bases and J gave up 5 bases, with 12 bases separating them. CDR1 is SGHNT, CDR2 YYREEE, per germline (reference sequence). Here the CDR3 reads CASSEDGSNEKLFF. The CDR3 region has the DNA TGTGCCAGCAGCGAAGACGGGTCCAATGAAAAACTGTTTTTT.